What follows is one T cell receptor (beta chain) and its context. Its antigen is currently unknown. The repertoire was sequenced with immunoSEQ multiplex PCR; TCRdb's copy has only in-frame clones and lacks some. The sample has about 350,000 clones, roughly 94% seen once. This entry is derived from a study of Ad26.COV2.S vaccination and SARS-CoV-2 variants. Whole-study results and caveats: Among vaccine recipients, spike-specific TCR breadth exceeded that of placebo recipients. Reports say spike-specific CD8+ and CD4+ T cell responses covered substantial breadth after vaccination.

The CDR3 runs to 18 residues. The V and J ends lost 3 bases and 0 bases, in that order; junction bases with no gene match: 9. The sequencing used peripheral blood, collected after recovery from COVID-19. The chain links TRBV5-3 to TRBJ2-6, with TRBD1 matching 7 bases. TRBV5-3 has ORF status, its function being uncertain. The receptor comes from a human donor who had recovered from COVID-19. Here the CDR3 DNA reads TGTGCCAGAAGCTACGGTCGGGACAGTTACTCTGGGGCCAACGTCCTGACTTTC. Amino acid sequence: CARSYGRDSYSGANVLTF.